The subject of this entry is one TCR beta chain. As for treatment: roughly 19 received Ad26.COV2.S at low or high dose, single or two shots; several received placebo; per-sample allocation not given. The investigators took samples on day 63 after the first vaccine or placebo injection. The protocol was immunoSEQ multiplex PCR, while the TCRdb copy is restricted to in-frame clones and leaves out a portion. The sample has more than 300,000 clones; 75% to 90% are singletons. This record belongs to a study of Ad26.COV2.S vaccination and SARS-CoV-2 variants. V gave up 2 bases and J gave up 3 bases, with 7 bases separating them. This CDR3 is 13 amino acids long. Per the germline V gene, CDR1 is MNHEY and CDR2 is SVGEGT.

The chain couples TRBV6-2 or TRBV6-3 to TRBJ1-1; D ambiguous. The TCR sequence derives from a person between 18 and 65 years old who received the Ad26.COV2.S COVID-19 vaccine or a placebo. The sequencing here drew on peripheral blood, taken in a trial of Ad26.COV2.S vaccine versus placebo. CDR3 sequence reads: CASSYVGHTEAFF. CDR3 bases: TGTGCCAGCAGTTACGTCGGGCACACTGAAGCTTTCTTT.